This TCR beta chain was captured by sequencing in a study of response to subunit inactivated influenza vaccine. Overall study findings and caveats: The authors suggested that every seasonal influenza vaccination recruits few new T cells.

The table lists this clonotype with a few counts. Its antigen remains unknown. V was clipped by 2 bases and J by 6 bases, with 5 bases between them. Germline-derived CDR1 and CDR2 are LGHDT and YNNKEL (reference sequence). The CDR3 runs 13 residues. TCRdb redid the calling of the RT-PCR reads with MiXCR, one entry per CDR3 protein. The data show some 520,000 distinct CDR3 sequences, approximately 15% seen once. The sequence was obtained from a man between 50 and 70 years old who received an inactivated influenza vaccine. The material sequenced was CD4+ T cells sorted from PBMCs, taken 23 to 25 months after vaccination. This chain joins TRBV3-1 and TRBJ1-6; D is undetermined. The CDR3 reads CASSQSGNSPLHF. CDR3 nucleotides: TGTGCCAGCAGCCAATCGGGTAATTCACCCCTCCACTTT.